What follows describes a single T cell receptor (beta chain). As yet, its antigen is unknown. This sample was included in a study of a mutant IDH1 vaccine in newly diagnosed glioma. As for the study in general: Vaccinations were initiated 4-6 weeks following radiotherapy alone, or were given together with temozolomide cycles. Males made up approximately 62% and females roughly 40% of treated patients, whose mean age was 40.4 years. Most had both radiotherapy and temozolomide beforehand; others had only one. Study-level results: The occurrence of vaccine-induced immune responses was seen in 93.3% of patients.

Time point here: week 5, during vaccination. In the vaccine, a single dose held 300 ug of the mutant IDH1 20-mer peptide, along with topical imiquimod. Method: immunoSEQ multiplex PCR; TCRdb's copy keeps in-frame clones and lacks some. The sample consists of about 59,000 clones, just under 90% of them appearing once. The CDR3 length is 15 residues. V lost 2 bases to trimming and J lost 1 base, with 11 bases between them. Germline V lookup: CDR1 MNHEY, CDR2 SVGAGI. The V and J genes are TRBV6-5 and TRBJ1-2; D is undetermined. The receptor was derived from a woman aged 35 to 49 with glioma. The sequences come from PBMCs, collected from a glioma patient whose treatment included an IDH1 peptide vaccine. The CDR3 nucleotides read TGTGCCAGCAGTTACCGAAGAGTTTATAACTATGGCTACACCTTC. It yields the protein CASSYRRVYNYGYTF.